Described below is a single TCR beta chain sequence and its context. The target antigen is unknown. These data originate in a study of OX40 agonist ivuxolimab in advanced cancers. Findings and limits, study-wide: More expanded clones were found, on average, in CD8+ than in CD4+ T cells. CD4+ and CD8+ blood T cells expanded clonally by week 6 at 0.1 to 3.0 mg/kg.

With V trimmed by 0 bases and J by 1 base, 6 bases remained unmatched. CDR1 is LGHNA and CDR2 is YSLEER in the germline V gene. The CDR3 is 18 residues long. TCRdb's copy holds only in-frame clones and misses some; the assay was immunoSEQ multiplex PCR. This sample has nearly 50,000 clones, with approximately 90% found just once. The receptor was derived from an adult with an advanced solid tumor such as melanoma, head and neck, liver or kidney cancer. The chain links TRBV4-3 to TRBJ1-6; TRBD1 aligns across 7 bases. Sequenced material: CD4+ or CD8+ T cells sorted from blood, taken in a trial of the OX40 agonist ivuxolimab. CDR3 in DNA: TGCGCCAGCAGCCAAGATGAGGGGGCGGTATCCTATAATTCACCCCTCCACTTT. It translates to CASSQDEGAVSYNSPLHF.